This paragraph covers one TCR beta chain sequence. Its target is not known. The V segment lost 3 bases and the J segment 5 bases; nucleotides outside the gene matches: 10. This CDR3 is 16 amino acids long. Germline V gives CDR1 MDHEN, CDR2 SYDVKM. TCRdb keeps only in-frame clones here, not all; method: immunoSEQ multiplex PCR. The repertoire consists of roughly 120,000 clones, with about 90% occurring once and the leading ten covering around 1.5%. The sample belongs to a study of T cell responses to AZD1222 COVID-19 vaccine. Study outcomes and limitations: Variant regions that are unmutated are reportedly the target of nearly half of spike-specific TCRs. Mostly white British, mostly female donors; authors suggested clonal diversity may be underestimated.

The chain couples TRBV28 to TRBJ2-1; 7 bases map to TRBD2. The source is an adult who received the AZD1222 COVID-19 vaccine. The material sequenced was peripheral blood, taken 28 days after the second AZD1222 dose. The CDR3 reads CASSLLVGLGDNEQFF. In nucleotides, the CDR3 is TGTGCCAGCAGTTTGCTGGTTGGACTAGGAGACAATGAGCAGTTCTTC.